This T cell receptor beta chain derives from a study of glioma-infiltrating T cells after dendritic cell vaccination. Profiled with immunoSEQ multiplex PCR; TCRdb holds only in-frame clones, not every one. The sample lists tens of thousands of clones, about 76% seen once, with approximately 7.9% in the top ten. Trimming removed 1 base at V and 5 bases at J, with 6 bases between. Looked up from germline, CDR1 is SGHTA and CDR2 is FQGNSA. There are 13 residues in the CDR3. This clone was seen a single time. The clonotype comes from a human donor with glioblastoma. This sequence joins TRBV7-2 and TRBJ1-5; D unclear. The sample in question was blood, obtained before dendritic cell vaccination. The CDR3 is CASSLESYQPQHF. The DNA for the CDR3 is TGTGCCAGCAGCTTAGAGAGTTATCAGCCCCAGCATTTT. Using reference TRBV7-2 and TRBJ1-5 for the parts outside the CDR3, the full variable domain is GAGVSQSPSNKVTEKGKDVELRCDPISGHTALYWYRQSLGQGLEFLIYFQGNSAPDKSGLPSDRFSAERTGGSVSTLTIQRTQQEDSAVYLCASSLESYQPQHFGDGTRLSIL.